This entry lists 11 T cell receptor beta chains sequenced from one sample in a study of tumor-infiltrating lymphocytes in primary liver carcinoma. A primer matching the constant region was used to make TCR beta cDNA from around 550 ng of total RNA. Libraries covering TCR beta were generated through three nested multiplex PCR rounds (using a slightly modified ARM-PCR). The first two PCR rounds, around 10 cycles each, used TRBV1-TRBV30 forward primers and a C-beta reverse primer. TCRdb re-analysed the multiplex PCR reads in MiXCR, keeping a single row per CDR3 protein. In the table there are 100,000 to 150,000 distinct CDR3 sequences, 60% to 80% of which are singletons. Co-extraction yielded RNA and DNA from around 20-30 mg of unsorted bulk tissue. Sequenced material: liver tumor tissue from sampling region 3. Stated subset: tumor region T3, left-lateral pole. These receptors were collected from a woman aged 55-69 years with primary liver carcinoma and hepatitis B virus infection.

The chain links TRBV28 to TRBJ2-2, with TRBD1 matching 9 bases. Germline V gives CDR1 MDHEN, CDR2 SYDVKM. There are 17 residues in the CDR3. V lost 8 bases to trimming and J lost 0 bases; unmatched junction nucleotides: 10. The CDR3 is CASSGWDRAANTGELFF. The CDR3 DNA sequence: TGTGCCAGCTCAGGTTGGGACAGGGCTGCGAACACCGGGGAGCTGTTTTTT.

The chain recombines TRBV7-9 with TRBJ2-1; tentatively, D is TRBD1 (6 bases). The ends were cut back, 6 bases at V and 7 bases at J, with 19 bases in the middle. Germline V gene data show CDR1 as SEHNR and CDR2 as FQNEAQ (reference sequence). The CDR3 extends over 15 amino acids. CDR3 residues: CASSPQEAQGNEQFF. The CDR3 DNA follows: TGTGCCAGCAGTCCCCAGGAGGCGCAGGGGAATGAGCAGTTCTTC.

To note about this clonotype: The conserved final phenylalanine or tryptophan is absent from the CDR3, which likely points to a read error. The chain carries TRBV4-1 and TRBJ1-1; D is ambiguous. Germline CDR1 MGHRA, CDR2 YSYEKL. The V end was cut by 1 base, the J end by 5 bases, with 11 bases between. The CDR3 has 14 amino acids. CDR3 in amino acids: CASSQGPLGTEAFI. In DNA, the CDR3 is TGCGCCAGCAGCCAAGGGCCTCTGGGGACTGAAGCTTTCATT.

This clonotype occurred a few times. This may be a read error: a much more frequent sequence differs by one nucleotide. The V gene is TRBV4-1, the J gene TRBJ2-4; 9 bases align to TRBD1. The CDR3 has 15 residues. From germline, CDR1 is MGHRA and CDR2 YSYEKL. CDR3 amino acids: CASTQRQGQGVIQYF. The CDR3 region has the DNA TGCGCCAGCACCCAACGCCAGGGACAGGGCGTCATTCAGTACTTC.

CDR3 nucleotides: TGTGCCAGCAGCTCGTTTCGCGGGGGGAGCACAGATACGCAGTATTTT. Translation: CASSSFRGGSTDTQYF. The chain has TRBV5-8 and TRBJ2-3; 8 nucleotides line up with TRBD2. This CDR3 has 16 residues. V lost 3 bases to trimming and J lost 0 bases; unmatched junction nucleotides: 6. Per germline, CDR1 SGHTS and CDR2 YDEGEE.

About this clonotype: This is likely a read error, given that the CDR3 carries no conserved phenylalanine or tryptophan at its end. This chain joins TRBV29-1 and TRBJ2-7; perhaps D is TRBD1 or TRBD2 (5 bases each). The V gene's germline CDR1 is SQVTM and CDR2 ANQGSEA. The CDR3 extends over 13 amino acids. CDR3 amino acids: CSVSDKGAYEQYL. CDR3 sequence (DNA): TGTAGCGTTTCGGACAAGGGTGCCTACGAGCAGTACTTA.

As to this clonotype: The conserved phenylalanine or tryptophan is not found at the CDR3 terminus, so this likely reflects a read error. In DNA, the CDR3 is TGTGCCAGCCCGGCTAGCGACCCAGACACCGGGGAGCTGTTTTAT. This codes for CASPASDPDTGELFY. V and J are TRBV12-3 or TRBV12-4 and TRBJ2-2; D may be TRBD2 (6 bases). The CDR3 length is 15 residues. V shed 8 bases and J shed 3 bases, with 16 bases lying between them.

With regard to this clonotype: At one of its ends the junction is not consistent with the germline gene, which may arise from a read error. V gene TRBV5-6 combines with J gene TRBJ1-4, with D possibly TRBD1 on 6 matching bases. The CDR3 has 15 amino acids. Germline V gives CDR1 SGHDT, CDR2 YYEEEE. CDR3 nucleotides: TGTGCCACCAGCCCGGAGGGCAGGGGATGCGAAAAACTGTTTTTT. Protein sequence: CATSPEGRGCEKLFF.

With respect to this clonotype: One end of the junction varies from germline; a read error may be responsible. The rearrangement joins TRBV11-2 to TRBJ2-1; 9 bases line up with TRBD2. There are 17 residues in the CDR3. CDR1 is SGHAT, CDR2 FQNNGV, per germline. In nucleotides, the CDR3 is TGTGCCAGCAGCAGAATTAGCGGGAGCGCAACCTACGATGAGCAGCTCTTC. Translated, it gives CASSRISGSATYDEQLF. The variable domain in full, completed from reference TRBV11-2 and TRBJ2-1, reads EAGVAQSPRYKIIEKRQSVAFWCNPISGHATLYWYQQILGQGPKLLIQFQNNGVVDDSQLPKDRFSAERLKGVDSTLKIQPAKLEDSAVYLCASSRISGSATYDEQLFGPGTRLTVL.

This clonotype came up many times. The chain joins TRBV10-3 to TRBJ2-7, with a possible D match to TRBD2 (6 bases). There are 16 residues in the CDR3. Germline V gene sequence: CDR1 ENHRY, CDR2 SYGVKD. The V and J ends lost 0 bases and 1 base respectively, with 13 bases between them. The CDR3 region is CAISESILGGSYEQYF. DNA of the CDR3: TGTGCCATCAGTGAGTCGATCCTCGGGGGTTCCTACGAGCAGTACTTC.

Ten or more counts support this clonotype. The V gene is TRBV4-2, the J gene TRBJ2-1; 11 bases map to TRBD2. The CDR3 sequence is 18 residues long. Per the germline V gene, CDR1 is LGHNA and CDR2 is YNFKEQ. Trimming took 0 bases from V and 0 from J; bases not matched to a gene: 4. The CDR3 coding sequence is TGTGCCAGCAGCCAAGACACAGGACTAGCGGGCTCCTACAATGAGCAGTTCTTC. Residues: CASSQDTGLAGSYNEQFF.